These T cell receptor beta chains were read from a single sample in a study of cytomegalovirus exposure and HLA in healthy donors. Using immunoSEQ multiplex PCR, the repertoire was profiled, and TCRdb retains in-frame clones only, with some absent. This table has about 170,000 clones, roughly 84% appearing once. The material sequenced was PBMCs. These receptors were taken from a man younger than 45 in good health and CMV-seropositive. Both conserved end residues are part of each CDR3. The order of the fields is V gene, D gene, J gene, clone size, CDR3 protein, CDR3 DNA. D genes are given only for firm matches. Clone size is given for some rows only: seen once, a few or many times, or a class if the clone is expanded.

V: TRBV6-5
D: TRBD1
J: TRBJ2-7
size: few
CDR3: CASSYLGTGPYEQYF
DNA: TGTGCCAGCAGTTACTTAGGGACAGGGCCTTACGAGCAGTACTTC

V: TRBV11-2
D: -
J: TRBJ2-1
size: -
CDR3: CASSLPGLQSWDEQFF
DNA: TGTGCCAGCAGCCTACCCGGACTCCAAAGTTGGGATGAGCAGTTCTTC

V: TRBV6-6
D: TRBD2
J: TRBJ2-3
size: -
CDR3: CASSPTSGRAPDTQYF
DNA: TGTGCCAGCAGCCCGACTAGCGGGAGGGCCCCAGATACGCAGTATTTT

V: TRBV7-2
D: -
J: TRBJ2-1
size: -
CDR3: CASSSFAGTYNEQFF
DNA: TGTGCCAGCAGCTCCTTTGCGGGAACTTACAATGAGCAGTTCTTC

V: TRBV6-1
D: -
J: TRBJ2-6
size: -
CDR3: CASRDSSGANVLTF
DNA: TGTGCCAGCAGGGACAGCTCTGGGGCCAACGTCCTGACTTTC

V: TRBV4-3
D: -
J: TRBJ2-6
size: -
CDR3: CASSQEGESSGANVLTF
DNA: TGCGCCAGCAGCCAAGAGGGCGAAAGCTCTGGGGCCAACGTCCTGACTTTC

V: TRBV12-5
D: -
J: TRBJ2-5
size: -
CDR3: CASALSGTGTQYF
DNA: TGTGCTAGTGCCCTGAGCGGAACTGGGACCCAGTACTTC

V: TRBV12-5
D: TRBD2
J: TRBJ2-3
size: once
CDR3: CASGRGLAGADTQYF
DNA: TGTGCTAGTGGCCGGGGACTAGCGGGAGCAGATACGCAGTATTTT

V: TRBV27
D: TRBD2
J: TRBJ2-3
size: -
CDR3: CASRLWTSGNTDTQYF
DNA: TGTGCCAGCCGCCTTTGGACTAGCGGGAACACAGATACGCAGTATTTT

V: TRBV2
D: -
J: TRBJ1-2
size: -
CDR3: CASSEERARGSGYTF
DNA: TGTGCCAGCAGTGAAGAGAGGGCCCGTGGTAGTGGCTACACCTTC

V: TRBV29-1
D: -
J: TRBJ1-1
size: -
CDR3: CSVLSKGGNTEAFF
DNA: TGCAGCGTCCTCTCCAAAGGGGGGAACACTGAAGCTTTCTTT

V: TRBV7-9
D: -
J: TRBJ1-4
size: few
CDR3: CASSEGQSRIF
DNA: TGTGCCAGCAGCGAGGGACAATCTAGAATTTTT

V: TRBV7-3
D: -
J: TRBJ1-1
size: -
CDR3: CASSTRGLGEAFF
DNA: TGTGCCAGCAGTACAAGGGGGTTGGGTGAAGCTTTCTTT

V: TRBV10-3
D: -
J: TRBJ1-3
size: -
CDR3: CAISDGNSGNTIYF
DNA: TGTGCCATCAGTGACGGTAACTCTGGAAACACCATATATTTT

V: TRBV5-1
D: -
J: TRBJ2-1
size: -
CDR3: CASSLGQLYNEQFF
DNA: TGCGCCAGCAGCTTGGGACAGCTGTACAATGAGCAGTTCTTC

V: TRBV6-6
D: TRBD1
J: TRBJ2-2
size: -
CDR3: CASSSPGQGASGELFF
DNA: TGTGCCAGCAGTTCGCCGGGACAGGGGGCCTCCGGGGAGCTGTTTTTT

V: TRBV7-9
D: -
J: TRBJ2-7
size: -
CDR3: CASSPGHKPFYEQYF
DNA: TGTGCCAGCAGCCCTGGACACAAACCCTTCTACGAGCAGTACTTC

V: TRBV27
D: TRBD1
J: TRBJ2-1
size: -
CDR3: CASSVSPGPGGNEQFF
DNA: TGTGCCAGCAGTGTTTCCCCGGGACCAGGGGGCAATGAGCAGTTCTTC

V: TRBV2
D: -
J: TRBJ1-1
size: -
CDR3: CARSGGHGNTEAFF
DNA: TGTGCCCGCAGTGGGGGGCATGGGAACACTGAAGCTTTCTTT

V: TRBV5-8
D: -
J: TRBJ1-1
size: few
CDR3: CASTHFLEDSHPTEAFF
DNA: TGTGCCAGCACGCACTTCTTGGAGGACTCCCACCCCACTGAAGCTTTCTTT

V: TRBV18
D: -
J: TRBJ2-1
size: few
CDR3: CASSTSNSYNEQFF
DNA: TGTGCCAGCTCAACCAGTAACTCCTACAATGAGCAGTTCTTC

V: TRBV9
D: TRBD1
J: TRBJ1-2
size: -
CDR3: CASSAQGAGGYTF
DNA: TGTGCCAGCAGCGCCCAGGGGGCCGGAGGCTACACCTTC

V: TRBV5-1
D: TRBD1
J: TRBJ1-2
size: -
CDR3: CASSTDRGLGYTF
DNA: TGCGCCAGCAGCACGGACAGGGGTTTAGGCTACACCTTC

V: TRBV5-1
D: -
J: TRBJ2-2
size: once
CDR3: CASSLGQSGELFF
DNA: TGCGCCAGCAGCTTGGGTCAATCCGGGGAGCTGTTTTTT

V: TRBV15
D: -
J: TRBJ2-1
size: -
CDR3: CATSNFKTGEQFF
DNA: TGTGCCACCAGCAATTTCAAAACGGGTGAGCAGTTCTTC

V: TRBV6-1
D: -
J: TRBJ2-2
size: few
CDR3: CASSVGGVITGELFF
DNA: TGTGCCAGCAGTGTGGGCGGGGTAATTACCGGGGAGCTGTTTTTT

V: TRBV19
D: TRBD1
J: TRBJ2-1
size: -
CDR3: CASRWDRSSYNEQFF
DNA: TGTGCCAGTAGGTGGGACAGGAGCTCCTACAATGAGCAGTTCTTC

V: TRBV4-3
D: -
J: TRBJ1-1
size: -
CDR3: CASSQATGSGRTFF
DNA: TGCGCCAGCAGCCAAGCGACAGGTTCGGGTAGAACTTTCTTT

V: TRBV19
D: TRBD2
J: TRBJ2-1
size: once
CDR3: CASSRTSGTNNEQFF
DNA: TGTGCCAGTAGTCGGACTAGCGGGACCAACAATGAGCAGTTCTTC

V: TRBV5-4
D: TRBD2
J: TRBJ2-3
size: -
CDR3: CASSLGLAGVRPTTDTQYF
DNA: TGTGCCAGCAGCTTGGGACTAGCGGGAGTACGGCCGACCACAGATACGCAGTATTTT

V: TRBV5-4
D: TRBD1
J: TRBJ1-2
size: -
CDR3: CASSLDREYGYTF
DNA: TGTGCCAGCAGCCTTGACAGGGAATATGGCTACACCTTC

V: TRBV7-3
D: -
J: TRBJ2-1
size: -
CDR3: CASSLTKLAGGHEQFF
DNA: TGTGCCAGCAGCTTAACAAAGTTGGCAGGGGGGCATGAGCAGTTCTTC

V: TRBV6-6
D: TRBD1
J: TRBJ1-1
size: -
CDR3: CASRALGQGGAEAFF
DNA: TGTGCCAGCAGGGCCTTGGGACAGGGAGGAGCTGAAGCTTTCTTT

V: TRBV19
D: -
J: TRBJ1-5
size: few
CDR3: CASSTTGYSNQPQHF
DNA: TGTGCCAGTAGCACCACAGGATATAGCAATCAGCCCCAGCATTTT

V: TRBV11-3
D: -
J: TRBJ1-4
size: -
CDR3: CASSRRRGGTEKLFF
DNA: TGTGCCAGCAGCCGACGGAGAGGGGGAACTGAAAAACTGTTTTTT

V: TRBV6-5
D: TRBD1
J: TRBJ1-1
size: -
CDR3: CASSRTGGGITEAFF
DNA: TGTGCCAGCAGTAGGACAGGGGGAGGAATCACTGAAGCTTTCTTT

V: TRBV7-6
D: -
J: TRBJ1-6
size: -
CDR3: CASSLAGLNSPLHF
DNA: TGTGCCAGCAGCTTAGCTGGGCTCAATTCACCCCTCCACTTT

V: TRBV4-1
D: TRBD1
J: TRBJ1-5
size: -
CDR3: CASSLKTGTGLGQPQHF
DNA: TGCGCCAGCAGCCTCAAAACCGGGACAGGGCTGGGTCAGCCCCAGCATTTT

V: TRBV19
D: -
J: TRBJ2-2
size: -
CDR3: CASSIAAGDRAGELFF
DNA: TGTGCCAGTAGTATTGCGGCAGGGGATCGTGCCGGGGAGCTGTTTTTT

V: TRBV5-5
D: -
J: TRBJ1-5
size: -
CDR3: CASSFGGQPQHF
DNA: TGTGCCAGCAGCTTCGGGGGTCAGCCCCAGCATTTT

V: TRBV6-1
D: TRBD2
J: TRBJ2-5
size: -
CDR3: CASSPVGSGSQTQYF
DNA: TGTGCCAGCAGCCCCGTCGGTAGCGGGAGCCAGACCCAGTACTTC

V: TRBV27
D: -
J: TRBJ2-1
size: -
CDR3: CATGLGRYNEQFF
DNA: TGTGCCACTGGACTGGGCCGGTACAATGAGCAGTTCTTC

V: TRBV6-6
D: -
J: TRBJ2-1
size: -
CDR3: CASTSKVGQTYNEQFF
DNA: TGTGCCAGCACCTCCAAGGTGGGGCAAACCTACAATGAGCAGTTCTTC

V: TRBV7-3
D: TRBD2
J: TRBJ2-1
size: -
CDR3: CASSPIAGLYNEQFF
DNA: TGTGCCAGCAGCCCCATAGCGGGATTATACAATGAGCAGTTCTTC

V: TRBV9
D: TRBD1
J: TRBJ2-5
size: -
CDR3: CASSPQDREETQYF
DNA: TGTGCCAGCAGCCCCCAGGACAGGGAAGAGACCCAGTACTTC

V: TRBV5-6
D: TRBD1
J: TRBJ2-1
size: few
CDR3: CASSFDRGLIEQFF
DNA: TGTGCCAGCAGCTTTGACAGGGGGTTAATTGAGCAGTTCTTC

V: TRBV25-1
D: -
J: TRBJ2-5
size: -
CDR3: CASSLGGRGSETQYF
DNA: TGTGCCAGCTCTTTGGGGGGTCGGGGATCGGAGACCCAGTACTTC

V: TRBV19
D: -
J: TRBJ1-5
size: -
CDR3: CASSSQPITGGNQSQHF
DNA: TGTGCCAGTAGTAGTCAGCCAATTACGGGGGGCAATCAGTCCCAGCATTTT

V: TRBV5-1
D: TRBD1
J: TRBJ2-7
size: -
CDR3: CASSPGTGGFGQYF
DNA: TGCGCCAGCAGCCCCGGGACAGGGGGATTCGGGCAGTACTTC

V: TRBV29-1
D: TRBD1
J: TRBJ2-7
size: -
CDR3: CSASTGDYEQYF
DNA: TGCAGCGCATCGACAGGGGACTACGAGCAGTACTTC

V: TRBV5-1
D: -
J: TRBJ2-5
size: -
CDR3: CASSGEGFTGETQYF
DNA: TGCGCCAGCAGTGGAGAAGGCTTCACAGGGGAGACCCAGTACTTC

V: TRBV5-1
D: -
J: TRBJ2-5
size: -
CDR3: CASSPRRRQETQYF
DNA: TGCGCCAGCAGCCCCCGGAGGCGGCAAGAGACCCAGTACTTC

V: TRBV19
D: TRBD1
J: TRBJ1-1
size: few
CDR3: CASSALGTALNTEAFF
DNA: TGTGCCAGTAGTGCACTCGGGACAGCTCTGAACACTGAAGCTTTCTTT